Following are 19 T cell receptor beta chains from one sample sequenced in a study of T-cell reconstitution after alpha-beta-depleted transplantation in children. Molecular barcoding with unique molecular identifiers was used for the TCRbeta library. TCRdb independently ran MiXCR on the PCR reads; one entry per CDR3 protein. Among over 85,000 distinct CDR3 sequences, approximately 5.4% were seen once, and the ten largest hold roughly 5.5%. This specimen consisted of PBMCs, mostly from graft donor cells, obtained 60 days after TCRalphabeta/CD19-depleted stem cell transplant. The receptors were gathered from a female patient aged 2-9 years who had a stem cell transplant for Fanconi anemia, so the T cells may come from the graft donor.

This clonotype was recorded a few times. The rearrangement joins TRBV4-1 to TRBJ2-4; 7 bases agree with TRBD1. CDR1 is MGHRA and CDR2 is YSYEKL in the germline V gene. Germline trimming cut 4 bases from V and 1 base from J; bases unmatched to any gene: 13. The CDR3 length is 18 residues. The CDR3 region is CASSPGQVMGTAKNIQYF. CDR3 sequence (DNA): TGCGCCAGCAGCCCCGGACAGGTTATGGGAACTGCCAAAAACATTCAGTACTTC.

This clonotype was counted at least ten times. At one end the junction does not follow the germline gene, possibly because of a read error. The V gene is TRBV10-2, the J gene TRBJ2-1, with a weak D call TRBD2 (6 bases). The length of the CDR3 is 15 residues. Germline V CDR1 and CDR2: WSHSY, SAAADI. The CDR3 protein is CATSTAGTSSNEQFF. The DNA for the CDR3 is TGCGCCACCAGTACCGCCGGGACTTCGAGCAATGAGCAGTTCTTC.

This clonotype occurred a few times. The chain joins TRBV20-1 to TRBJ1-2; D not certain. The germline CDR1 and CDR2 sequences are DFQATT and SNEGSKA (reference sequence). The CDR3 length is 14 residues. Trimming removed 1 base from V and 4 bases from J, with 13 bases in between. The CDR3 region has the DNA TGCAGTGCTAGAGGTCCCGGGTCCAGCTATGGCTACACCTTC. The encoded protein is CSARGPGSSYGYTF.

This clonotype has at least ten counts. This chain links TRBV7-9 with TRBJ2-1, with 14 bases that match TRBD2. This CDR3 has 18 amino acids. Germline assignment: CDR1 SEHNR and CDR2 FQNEAQ (reference sequence). J gave up 4 bases and V 1 base, and 6 bases lay outside the gene matches. CDR3 in amino acids: CASSLVRGLAGVYNEQFF. DNA for the CDR3: TGTGCCAGCAGCTTAGTCAGGGGACTAGCGGGGGTATACAATGAGCAGTTCTTC.

This clonotype was seen repeatedly, ten times or more. V usage is TRBV4-1 and J usage is TRBJ2-1; 9 nucleotides align to TRBD2. J lost 4 bases, V lost 0 bases, and 7 bases had no gene match. Germline CDR1 reads MGHRA; CDR2 reads YSYEKL. This CDR3 comprises 17 residues. For the CDR3, the DNA is TGCGCCAGCAGCCAAGATCACGCTAGCGGGATATACAATGAGCAGTTCTTC. This encodes CASSQDHASGIYNEQFF.

This clonotype occurred many times. This chain connects TRBV2 to TRBJ2-2, with 10 bases matching TRBD2. The germline V gene has CDR1 SNHLY and CDR2 FYNNEI. There are 15 residues in the CDR3. Germline trimming cut 8 bases from V and 6 bases from J; bases unmatched to any gene: 9. The chain's CDR3 is CASQREGRRAGELFF. The CDR3 nucleotides read TGTGCCAGCCAGCGGGAGGGCCGAAGGGCCGGGGAGCTGTTTTTT.

This clonotype was detected ten times or more. This chain joins TRBV21-1 and TRBJ2-7; the D call in the table, TRBD2, was not verified against the DNA. TRBV21-1 is labeled a pseudogene. This CDR3 spans 16 amino acids. CDR3 nucleotide sequence: TGTGCCAGCAGCAAAAAGGGCGAAGTAGCGGGAGACGAGCAGTACTTC. It specifies CASSKKGEVAGDEQYF.

This clonotype was detected a few times. V is TRBV20-1 and J is TRBJ2-7, with D maybe TRBD1 (5 bases). Between the trimmed V and J ends, which lost 3 bases and 1 base, there was a span of 16 bases. The CDR3 length is 15 residues. The germline gives CDR1 DFQATT, CDR2 SNEGSKA (reference sequence). CDR3 protein: CSARVTGLGSYEQYF. The CDR3 DNA sequence: TGCAGTGCTAGGGTAACAGGTCTTGGATCCTACGAGCAGTACTTC.

The table lists this clonotype with many counts. V usage is TRBV20-1 and J usage is TRBJ2-5; the match to TRBD2 covers 11 bases. Germline V gene data show CDR1 as DFQATT and CDR2 as SNEGSKA (reference sequence). The CDR3 covers 16 residues. J was trimmed by 4 bases and V by 3 bases; bases with no gene match: 10. The CDR3 DNA follows: TGCAGTGCTAGCCCCTATACTAGCGGGAGCGGAGAGACCCAGTACTTC. It yields the protein CSASPYTSGSGETQYF.

In its sample, this clonotype was seen many times. This chain links TRBV6-5 with TRBJ2-7; 10 nucleotides agree with TRBD1. J was trimmed by 3 bases and V by 5 bases; bases with no gene match: 10. Germline values: CDR1 MNHEY, CDR2 SVGAGI. This CDR3 spans 16 amino acids. CDR3 DNA sequence: TGTGCCAGCAGTCCCCTTACCGGGACAGGGGACTACGAGCAGTACTTC. Protein: CASSPLTGTGDYEQYF.

This clonotype occurred a few times. The chain has TRBV2 and TRBJ1-6, with no clear D. Trimming removed 5 bases from V and 10 bases from J, with 12 bases in between. CDR1 and CDR2 from the germline V gene are SNHLY and FYNNEI. This CDR3 has 13 residues. The CDR3 here is CASSSSDESPLHF. For the CDR3, the DNA is TGTGCCAGCAGTTCCAGTGATGAATCACCCCTCCACTTT.

This clonotype was counted many times. The chain employs TRBV5-1 and TRBJ2-1; D might be TRBD1 or TRBD2, each matching 5 bases. The CDR3 length is 14 residues. The V and J ends lost 4 bases and 6 bases respectively, with 14 bases between them. The germline V gene has CDR1 SGHRS and CDR2 YFSETQ. CDR3 nucleotides: TGCGCCAGCAGCCTTCCTGCCGGGACCAATGAGCAGTTCTTC. Its protein is CASSLPAGTNEQFF.

This clonotype was counted many times. V is TRBV28 and J is TRBJ1-5, with a possible D match to TRBD1 (5 bases). Trimming took off 6 bases at V and 4 bases at J, with 13 bases between the two ends. CDR3 length equals 14 residues. Germline values: CDR1 MDHEN, CDR2 SYDVKM. The CDR3 region has the DNA TGTGCCAGCAGCCTCGGGGGGTATAATCAGCCCCAGCATTTT. It encodes CASSLGGYNQPQHF.

The chain links TRBV7-8 to TRBJ2-3, with 9 nucleotides matching TRBD1. V shed 5 bases, J shed 6 bases, and the junction held 12 bases outside the gene matches. The germline V gene has CDR1 SGHVS and CDR2 FQNEAQ. The CDR3 covers 16 residues. The CDR3 coding sequence is TGTGCCAGCAGCCACTTACTCCGACAGGGGGTGGATACGCAGTATTTT. Protein: CASSHLLRQGVDTQYF.

This sequence joins TRBV6-1 and TRBJ2-1; 7 bases agree with TRBD1. V lost 5 bases, J lost 4 bases, and 8 bases stayed unmatched. The CDR3 is 15 residues long. Germline V CDR1 and CDR2: MNHNS, SASEGT. This CDR3 reads CASSPRQGRYNEQFF. CDR3 nucleotides: TGTGCCAGCAGTCCCCGACAGGGACGATACAATGAGCAGTTCTTC.

This clonotype was detected many times. The rearrangement links TRBV2 to TRBJ2-1; D ambiguous. V dropped 4 bases and J dropped 4 bases, with 8 bases sitting between them. Germline-derived CDR1 and CDR2 are SNHLY and FYNNEI. The CDR3 loop spans 13 amino acids. The CDR3 is CASSVFDYNEQFF. The DNA for the CDR3 is TGTGCCAGCAGTGTTTTCGATTACAATGAGCAGTTCTTC.

The J gene is TRBJ1-2, the V gene TRBV11-2; 8 bases align to TRBD1. The trim removed 5 bases at V and 8 bases at J, leaving 7 bases unmatched. The CDR3 consists of 13 residues. Germline CDR1 and CDR2: SGHAT and FQNNGV. This chain's CDR3 is CASSAQGAGGYTF. In DNA form, the CDR3 reads TGTGCCAGCAGCGCCCAGGGGGCCGGGGGCTACACCTTC.

This clonotype was counted at least ten times. The V and J genes are TRBV11-1 and TRBJ2-7; D could derive from TRBD1 or TRBD2 (5 bases each). V lost 4 bases and J lost 5, with 24 bases in between. The germline V gene encodes CDR1 SGHAT and CDR2 FQDESV (reference sequence). The CDR3 consists of 17 residues. DNA for the CDR3: TGTGCCAGCAGCTCCAACGGGGCGTCGGTTAGGCCGGACGAGCAGTACTTC. It specifies CASSSNGASVRPDEQYF. Full variable domain (missing parts from reference TRBV11-1 and TRBJ2-7): EAEVAQSPRYKITEKSQAVAFWCDPISGHATLYWYRQILGQGPELLVQFQDESVVDDSQLPKDRFSAERLKGVDSTLKIQPAELGDSAMYLCASSSNGASVRPDEQYFGPGTRLTVT.

Many counts were recorded for this clonotype. The J gene is TRBJ2-7, the V gene TRBV20-1; weak D call: TRBD1 (6 bases). Trimming took 6 bases from V and 2 from J, leaving 11 bases between them. The V gene's germline CDR1 is DFQATT and CDR2 SNEGSKA (reference sequence). CDR3 size: 12 residues. CDR3 bases: TGCAGTGCGAGCAAGGGGGCCTACGAGCAGTACTTC. It yields the protein CSASKGAYEQYF.